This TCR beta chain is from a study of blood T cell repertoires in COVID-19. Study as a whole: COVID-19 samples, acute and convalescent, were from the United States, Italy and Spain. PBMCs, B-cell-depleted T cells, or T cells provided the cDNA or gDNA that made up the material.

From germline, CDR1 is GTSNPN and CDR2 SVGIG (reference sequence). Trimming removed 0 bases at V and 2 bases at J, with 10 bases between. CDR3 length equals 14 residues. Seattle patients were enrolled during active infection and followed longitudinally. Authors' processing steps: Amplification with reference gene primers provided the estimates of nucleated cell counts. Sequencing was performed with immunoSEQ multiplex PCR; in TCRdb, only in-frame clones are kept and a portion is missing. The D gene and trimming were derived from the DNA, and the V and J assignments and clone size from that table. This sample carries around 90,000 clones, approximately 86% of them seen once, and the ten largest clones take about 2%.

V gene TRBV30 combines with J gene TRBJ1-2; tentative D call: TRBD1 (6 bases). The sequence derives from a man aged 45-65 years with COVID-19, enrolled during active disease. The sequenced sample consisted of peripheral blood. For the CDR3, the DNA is TGTGCCTGGAGTGTGACTACAGGGAACTATGGCTACACCTTC. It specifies CAWSVTTGNYGYTF. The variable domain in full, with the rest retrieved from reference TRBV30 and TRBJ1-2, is SQTIHQWPATLVQPVGSPLSLECTVEGTSNPNLYWYRQAAGRGLQLLFYSVGIGQISSEVPQNLSASRPQDRQFILSSKKLLLSDSGFYLCAWSVTTGNYGYTFGSGTRLTVV.